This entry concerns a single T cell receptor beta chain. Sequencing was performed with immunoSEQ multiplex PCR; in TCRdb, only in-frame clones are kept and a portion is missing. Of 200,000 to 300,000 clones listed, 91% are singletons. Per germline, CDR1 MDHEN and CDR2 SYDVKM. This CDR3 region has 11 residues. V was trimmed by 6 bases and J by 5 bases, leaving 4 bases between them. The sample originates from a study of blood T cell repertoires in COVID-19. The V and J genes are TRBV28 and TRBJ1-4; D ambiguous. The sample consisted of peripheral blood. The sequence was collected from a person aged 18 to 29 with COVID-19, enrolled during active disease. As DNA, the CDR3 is TGTGCCAGCAGGGGCAATGAAAAACTGTTTTTT. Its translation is CASRGNEKLFF. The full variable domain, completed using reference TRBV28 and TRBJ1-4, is DVKVTQSSRYLVKRTGEKVFLECVQDMDHENMFWYRQDPGLGLRLIYFSYDVKMKEKGDIPEGYSVSREKKERFSLILESASTNQTSMYLCASRGNEKLFFGSGTQLSVL.